A single sample gave rise to the 27 T cell receptor beta chains below, sequenced in a study of T cell responses to AZD1222 COVID-19 vaccine (dated by TCRdb to the early 2020s). In the paper's terms, the time point label means: about 28 days (+/-7) after the second vaccine dose. Libraries were made using the immunoSEQ multiplex PCR assay. TCRdb stores this immuneACCESS table with in-frame sequences only. Part of the clones is absent; in the studies checked, under half of the shortfall reflects unresolved V genes, and no reason is known for the rest. For this sample there are tens of thousands of clones; 70% to 90% appear just once. About 3% of the sample lies in the top ten. The starting material was peripheral blood, obtained 28 days after the second AZD1222 dose. The receptor source for this set is an adult who received the AZD1222 COVID-19 vaccine.

This sequence joins TRBV7-2 and TRBJ1-4; the match to TRBD1 covers 8 bases. The germline V gene encodes CDR1 SGHTA and CDR2 FQGNSA. The J segment lost 4 bases and the V segment lost 5 bases, leaving 6 bases of the junction unmatched. The CDR3 is 15 residues long. For the CDR3, the DNA is TGTGCCAGCAGCGAAAACAGGGGGAGTAATGAAAAACTGTTTTTT. Its protein product is CASSENRGSNEKLFF.

This clone was counted a few times. The CDR3 coding sequence is TGTGCCAGCAGCTTAGTTGGTAGCCCTAGCTCCTACGAGCAGTACTTC. Translation gives CASSLVGSPSSYEQYF. V gene TRBV7-2 combines with J gene TRBJ2-7; D is unresolved. Germline CDR1 SGHTA, CDR2 FQGNSA. V lost 1 base and J lost 0, with 13 bases in between. This CDR3 is 16 amino acids long.

This chain uses TRBV29-1 with TRBJ1-1; D not resolved. CDR3 length: 13 residues. Deletions cut 4 bases from V and 0 bases from J, with 9 bases between. The germline V gene has CDR1 SQVTM and CDR2 ANQGSEA. CDR3 sequence reads: CSVGSGMNTEAFF. The CDR3 DNA reads TGCAGCGTTGGGAGTGGCATGAACACTGAAGCTTTCTTT.

The V gene is TRBV30, the J gene TRBJ1-1, with D tentatively TRBD1 (5 bases). Germline V gene lookup returns CDR1 GTSNPN and CDR2 SVGIG (reference sequence). CDR3 length: 14 amino acids. Trimming took off 8 bases at V and 1 base at J, with 17 bases between the two ends. Here the CDR3 DNA reads TGTGCCCGATCACGCCTAGGGGCGAACACTGAAGCTTTCTTT. Translated, it gives CARSRLGANTEAFF.

This sequence joins TRBV7-8 and TRBJ2-7; 9 bases agree with TRBD1. The V gene's germline CDR1 is SGHVS and CDR2 FQNEAQ. This CDR3 has 15 residues. With 3 bases clipped from V and 2 bases from J, the junction kept 5 bases outside the gene matches. CDR3 region: CASSFLGQGPYEQYF. CDR3 DNA: TGTGCCAGCAGCTTTTTGGGACAGGGACCCTACGAGCAGTACTTC.

CDR3 sequence (DNA): TGTGCCAGTAGTAACCCGTCGAGGGCCGCCAACTATGGCTACACCTTC. It codes for CASSNPSRAANYGYTF. The chain is built from TRBV19 and TRBJ1-2; no definite D call. The CDR3 sequence is 16 residues long. V gave up 4 bases and J gave up 2 bases, with 17 bases separating them. Germline V gives CDR1 LNHDA, CDR2 SQIVND (reference sequence).

The chain recombines TRBV19 with TRBJ1-5; TRBD1 matches 7 bases. CDR3 length equals 16 residues. The V and J ends lost 8 bases and 1 base, in that order; junction bases with no gene match: 11. The germline V gene encodes CDR1 LNHDA and CDR2 SQIVND (reference sequence). This CDR3 is CASFPRQGLSNQPQHF. The CDR3 DNA is TGTGCCAGTTTCCCCCGACAGGGCCTAAGCAATCAGCCCCAGCATTTT.

The chain carries TRBV11-2 and TRBJ1-2, with unresolved D. Germline lookup yields CDR1 SGHAT and CDR2 FQNNGV. V was cut by 0 bases and J by 4 bases, with 18 bases left in between. CDR3 length equals 17 residues. The CDR3 protein is CASSLDPKTADLYGYTF. The DNA of the CDR3 is TGTGCCAGCAGCTTAGATCCTAAGACGGCGGACCTCTATGGCTACACCTTC.

J is TRBJ2-7 and V is TRBV27; D is ambiguous. V shed 2 bases and J shed 5 bases, with 13 bases lying between them. This CDR3 is built from 14 residues. Germline-derived CDR1 and CDR2 are MNHEY and SMNVEV (reference sequence). The CDR3 loop reads CASSLQESSHEQYF. CDR3 DNA: TGTGCCAGCAGTTTACAGGAAAGTTCCCACGAGCAGTACTTC.

The chain recombines TRBV3-1 (or the pseudogene TRBV3-2) with TRBJ2-3; TRBD2 matches 8 bases. CDR3 length: 16 residues. Trimming at V came to 4 bases and at J to 4 bases, leaving 10 bases not matched to a gene. Germline CDR1 is LGHDT and CDR2 is YNNKEL (reference sequence). DNA for the CDR3: TGTGCCAGCAGCCCGGCGGGGGGCCGGCTGGCAGATACGCAGTATTTT. It codes for CASSPAGGRLADTQYF.

J is TRBJ2-2 and V is TRBV11-2, with TRBD1 identical over 11 bases. The CDR3 extends over 15 amino acids. Losses at the gene ends were 6 bases for V and 5 bases for J; bases not matched to a gene: 5. CDR1 and CDR2 from the germline V gene are SGHAT and FQNNGV. The CDR3 DNA is TGTGCCAGCAGTCTTGGACAGGGGGCAACCGGGGAGCTGTTTTTT. Protein: CASSLGQGATGELFF.

V and J are TRBV6-5 and TRBJ1-2; 8 bases agree with TRBD1. CDR1 and CDR2 (germline): MNHEY, SVGAGI. J gave up 4 bases and V 4 bases, and 11 bases lay outside the gene matches. CDR3 length: 16 amino acids. The CDR3 spells CASSLDRDDSFYGYTF. CDR3 in DNA: TGTGCCAGCAGTTTGGACAGGGATGATTCGTTCTATGGCTACACCTTC.

J is TRBJ2-2 and V is TRBV7-7; perhaps D is TRBD1 or TRBD2 (5 bases each). CDR1 is SSHAT, CDR2 FNYEAQ, per germline (reference sequence). The length of the CDR3 is 15 residues. V was pared by 0 bases and J by 6 bases, with 11 bases between. The CDR3 DNA is TGTGCCAGCAGCTTAGCGAGGGACGGAGCCGGGGAGCTGTTTTTT. This encodes CASSLARDGAGELFF.

This rearrangement joins TRBV7-8 to TRBJ1-2; no definite D call. In germline, CDR1 is SGHVS, CDR2 FQNEAQ. V shed 4 bases and J shed 6 bases, with 12 bases lying between them. The CDR3 consists of 13 residues. The CDR3 region is CASSSSYLDGYTF. The CDR3 DNA follows: TGTGCCAGCAGCTCCTCTTATTTGGATGGCTACACCTTC.

In its sample, this clone was seen once. This sequence joins TRBV19 and TRBJ1-1; D not resolved. CDR1 and CDR2 (germline): LNHDA, SQIVND (reference sequence). V was trimmed by 3 bases and J by 5 bases, leaving 10 bases between them. This CDR3 spans 13 amino acids. CDR3 sequence reads: CASSMSTGTEAFF. The CDR3 DNA sequence: TGTGCCAGTAGTATGTCTACGGGAACTGAAGCTTTCTTT. Supplemented by reference TRBV19 and TRBJ1-1, the full variable domain reads DGGITQSPKYLFRKEGQNVTLSCEQNLNHDAMYWYRQDPGQGLRLIYYSQIVNDFQKGDIAEGYSVSREKKESFPLTVTSAQKNPTAFYLCASSMSTGTEAFFGQGTRLTVV.

This chain uses TRBV7-2 with TRBJ1-2, with a weak D call TRBD1 (5 bases). Looked up from germline, CDR1 is SGHTA and CDR2 is FQGNSA. V was cut by 3 bases and J by 8 bases, with 10 bases left in between. This CDR3 region has 12 residues. As DNA, the CDR3 is TGTGCCAGCAGCTTTAGCAGGGACGGCTACACCTTC. Its protein product is CASSFSRDGYTF. Full variable domain (outside the CDR3, taken from reference TRBV7-2 and TRBJ1-2): GAGVSQSPSNKVTEKGKDVELRCDPISGHTALYWYRQSLGQGLEFLIYFQGNSAPDKSGLPSDRFSAERTGGSVSTLTIQRTQQEDSAVYLCASSFSRDGYTFGSGTRLTVV.

The chain carries TRBV13 and TRBJ2-7; D possibly uses TRBD1 or TRBD2 (5 bases each). The CDR3 totals 13 residues. Germline CDR1 and CDR2: PRHDT and FYEKMQ (reference sequence). V lost 5 bases to trimming and J lost 5 bases, with 13 bases between them. Here the CDR3 reads CASSPPGADEQYF. In nucleotides, the CDR3 is TGTGCCAGCAGCCCCCCCGGGGCAGACGAGCAGTACTTC.

The chain has TRBV20-1 and TRBJ1-5; the D is unclear. The CDR3 runs 11 residues. CDR1 and CDR2 (germline): DFQATT, SNEGSKA (reference sequence). V dropped 6 bases and J dropped 11 bases, with 14 bases sitting between them. The CDR3 DNA is TGCAGTGCCCAGGACCGCCGGTCCCAGCATTTT. Protein product: CSAQDRRSQHF.

This clone was recorded once. The V gene is TRBV19, the J gene TRBJ2-2; tentative D call: TRBD2 (6 bases). The CDR3 consists of 16 residues. With 3 bases removed from V and 0 bases from J, the gap between germline ends came to 11 bases. Germline V gene lookup returns CDR1 LNHDA and CDR2 SQIVND (reference sequence). The CDR3 spells CASSIERATNTGELFF. The DNA of the CDR3 is TGTGCCAGTAGTATCGAGCGGGCTACGAACACCGGGGAGCTGTTTTTT.

V and J are TRBV3-1 (or the pseudogene TRBV3-2) and TRBJ2-5; 7 nucleotides match TRBD2. The CDR3 is 15 amino acids. The V gene's germline CDR1 is LGHDT and CDR2 YNNKEL (reference sequence). V was pared by 1 base and J by 1 base, with 3 bases of the junction left unmatched. CDR3 in DNA: TGTGCCAGCAGCCAAGCGCGCGGGGGCCAAGAGACCCAGTACTTC. Its translation is CASSQARGGQETQYF.

The rearrangement joins TRBV5-8 to TRBJ1-2; TRBD1 might be the D (5 bases). CDR1 is SGHTS, CDR2 YDEGEE, per germline. The CDR3 has 15 residues. The ends were cut back, 7 bases at V and 4 bases at J, with 20 bases in the middle. The CDR3 coding sequence is TGTGCCAGCGGCCTCGTGGGGCGAGCCACCTATGGCTACACCTTC. Translation: CASGLVGRATYGYTF. Supplemented by reference TRBV5-8 and TRBJ1-2, the full variable domain reads EAGVTQSPTHLIKTRGQQATLRCSPISGHTSVYWYQQALGLGLQFLLWYDEGEERNRGNFPPRFSGRQFPNYSSELNVNALELEDSALYLCASGLVGRATYGYTFGSGTRLTVV.

This clone was observed once. The chain employs TRBV29-1 and TRBJ1-1, with a tentative D call TRBD1 (6 bases). This CDR3 contains 13 residues. V lost 6 bases and J 5 bases, leaving 16 bases between the germline ends. Germline V CDR1 and CDR2: SQVTM, ANQGSEA. CDR3 coding DNA: TGCAGCGTCAACAGGGAGGTGAGAACTGAAGCTTTCTTT. Translated: CSVNREVRTEAFF.

The V gene is TRBV18, the J gene TRBJ2-7; TRBD1 might be the D (5 bases). CDR1 is KGHSH, CDR2 LQKENI, per germline. The CDR3 totals 13 residues. V lost 2 bases to trimming and J lost 2 bases, with 7 bases between them. CDR3 sequence (DNA): TGTGCCAGCTCACCAGACAGTCCCTACGAGCAGTACTTC. Residues: CASSPDSPYEQYF.

The DNA for the CDR3 is TGTGCCAGCAGGCCCGGGACAGGGATTTCACCCCTCCACTTT. Protein sequence: CASRPGTGISPLHF. The rearrangement links TRBV6-5 to TRBJ1-6; 9 positions agree with TRBD1. With 6 bases clipped from V and 9 bases from J, the junction kept 6 bases outside the gene matches. The CDR3 covers 14 residues. Per germline, CDR1 MNHEY and CDR2 SVGAGI.

J is TRBJ2-2 and V is TRBV4-1; 7 nucleotides line up with TRBD1. CDR1 and CDR2 (germline): MGHRA, YSYEKL. J gave up 7 bases and V 3 bases, and 5 bases lay outside the gene matches. This CDR3 is 14 amino acids long. This CDR3 is CASSHNRGFGELFF. The DNA for the CDR3 is TGCGCCAGCAGCCATAACAGGGGATTCGGGGAGCTGTTTTTT.

The CDR3 protein is CASWGAINRQETQYF. In nucleotides, the CDR3 is TGTGCCAGCTGGGGGGCCATCAATCGGCAAGAGACCCAGTACTTC. The chain couples TRBV6-5 to TRBJ2-5, with D perhaps being TRBD1 or TRBD2 (6 bases each). CDR1 MNHEY and CDR2 SVGAGI come from the germline V gene. The CDR3 has 15 amino acids. V was cut by 8 bases and J by 2 bases, with 18 bases left in between.

As DNA, the CDR3 is TGTGCCAGCAGCCCCCCCCTGACAGGGGGCGCAACCATATATTTT. It is translated as CASSPPLTGGATIYF. V gene TRBV3-1 (or the pseudogene TRBV3-2) combines with J gene TRBJ1-3, with TRBD1 matching 10 bases. CDR3 size: 15 residues. Germline lookup yields CDR1 LGHDT and CDR2 YNNKEL (reference sequence). Trimming cost V 4 bases and J 10 bases; bases outside gene matches: 10.